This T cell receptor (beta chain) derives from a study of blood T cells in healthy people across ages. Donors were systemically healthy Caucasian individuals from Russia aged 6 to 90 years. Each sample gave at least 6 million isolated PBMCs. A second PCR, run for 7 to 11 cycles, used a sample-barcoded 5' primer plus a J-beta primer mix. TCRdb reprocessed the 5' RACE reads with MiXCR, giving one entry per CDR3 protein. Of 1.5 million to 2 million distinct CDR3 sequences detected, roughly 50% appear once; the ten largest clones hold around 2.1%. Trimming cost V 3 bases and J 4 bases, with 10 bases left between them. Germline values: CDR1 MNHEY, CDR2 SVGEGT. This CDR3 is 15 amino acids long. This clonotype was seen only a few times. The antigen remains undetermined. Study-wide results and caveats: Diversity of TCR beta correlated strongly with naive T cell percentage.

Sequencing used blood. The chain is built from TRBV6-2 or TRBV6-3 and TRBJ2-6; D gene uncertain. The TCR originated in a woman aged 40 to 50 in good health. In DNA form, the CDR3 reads TGTGCCAGCAGTTATGGGTCGTACGGGGCCAACGTCCTGACTTTC. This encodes CASSYGSYGANVLTF.